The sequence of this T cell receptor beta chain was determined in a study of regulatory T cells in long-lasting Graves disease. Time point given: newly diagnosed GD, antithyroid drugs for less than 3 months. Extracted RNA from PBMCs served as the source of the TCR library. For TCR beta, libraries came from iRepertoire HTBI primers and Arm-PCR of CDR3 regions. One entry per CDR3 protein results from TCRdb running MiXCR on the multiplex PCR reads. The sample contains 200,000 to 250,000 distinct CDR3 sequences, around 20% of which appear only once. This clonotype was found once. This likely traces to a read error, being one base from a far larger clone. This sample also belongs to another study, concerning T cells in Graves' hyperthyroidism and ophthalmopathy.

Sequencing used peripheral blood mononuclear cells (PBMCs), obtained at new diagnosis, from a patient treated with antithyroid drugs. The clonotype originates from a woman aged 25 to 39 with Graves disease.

The DNA for the CDR3 is TGTGCCAGCAGTGAAGCGAGTTTCGCTAGCTACTACTACAATGGGCAGTTCTTC. It specifies CASSEASFASYYYNGQFF. The genes are TRBV11-2 and TRBJ2-1, with D possibly matching TRBD2 (5 bases). In germline, CDR1 is SGHAT, CDR2 FQNNGV. The CDR3 consists of 18 residues.